The rows below give T cell receptor beta chains drawn from one sample of a study of metastatic and nonmetastatic thyroid tumors. Using MiXCR, TCRdb reanalyzed the PCR reads. The data contain 25,000 to 35,000 clones, under 30% of them singletons. The sequenced sample was blood. The source of these receptors is a female donor with papillary thyroid cancer or a benign thyroid nodule (not recorded which). Some clones in this sample may be carry-over from other donors' samples. Both conserved end residues are part of each CDR3. A D gene is named only where the DNA matches it firmly. The size entry is marked missing in some rows and otherwise reads once, few, many or a size class.

length	size	V	J	D	CDR3	DNA
11	many	TRBV20-1	TRBJ1-1	-	CSARPGTEAFF	TGCAGTGCTCGCCCGGGCACTGAAGCTTTCTTT
15	-	TRBV6-1	TRBJ2-1	TRBD1	CASSSGTGESDEQFF	TGTGCCAGCAGCTCCGGGACAGGGGAGTCGGATGAGCAGTTCTTC
15	many	TRBV13	TRBJ2-3	TRBD2	CASSLKREGADTQYF	TGTGCCAGCAGCTTAAAGCGGGAAGGGGCAGATACGCAGTATTTT
14	many	TRBV7-9	TRBJ1-6	-	CASSPDRKNSPLHF	TGTGCCAGCAGCCCGGACAGAAAGAATTCACCCCTCCACTTT
15	-	TRBV6-2/TRBV6-3	TRBJ2-3	TRBD2	CASSYGGGATDTQYF	TGTGCCAGCAGTTACGGCGGGGGGGCCACAGATACGCAGTATTTT
13	few	TRBV10-3	TRBJ1-5	-	CAAGGDGNQPQHF	TGTGCCGCCGGGGGGGATGGGAATCAGCCCCAGCATTTT
12	few	TRBV24-1	TRBJ2-7	-	CATSPSTGEQYF	TGTGCCACCAGCCCTTCGACAGGCGAGCAGTACTTC
17	-	TRBV28	TRBJ2-3	TRBD2	CAISFPGLAGGTDTQYF	TGTGCCATCAGTTTCCCGGGACTAGCGGGAGGCACAGATACGCAGTATTTT
13	few	TRBV12-3/TRBV12-4	TRBJ2-3	-	CASSLQGTDTQYF	TGTGCCAGCAGTTTACAGGGCACAGATACGCAGTATTTT
15	few	TRBV28	TRBJ2-7	-	CASSSARMDSYEQYF	TGTGCCAGCAGTTCTGCCCGCATGGACTCCTACGAGCAGTACTTC
17	few	TRBV7-2	TRBJ2-3	-	CASSLAPPGGGTDTQYF	TGTGCCAGCAGCTTAGCTCCCCCCGGGGGAGGCACAGATACGCAGTATTTT
13	-	TRBV3-1	TRBJ2-1	-	CASSQAGYNEQFF	TGTGCCAGCAGCCAAGCAGGGTACAATGAGCAGTTCTTC
16	-	TRBV11-2	TRBJ2-1	TRBD2	CASSLGGLAGNNEQFF	TGTGCCAGCAGCTTAGGGGGACTAGCGGGGAACAATGAGCAGTTCTTC
15	few	TRBV24-1	TRBJ2-5	-	CATSERRRGGETQYF	TGTGCCACCAGTGAGCGTCGCAGGGGTGGGGAGACCCAGTACTTC
14	-	TRBV30	TRBJ2-1	-	CAWSREGVSNEQFF	TGTGCCTGGAGCAGGGAGGGGGTTAGCAATGAGCAGTTCTTC
13	-	TRBV6-7	TRBJ2-7	-	CASSGTPRYEQYF	TGTGCCAGCAGTGGGACCCCTCGCTACGAGCAGTACTTC
17	-	TRBV10-3	TRBJ2-1	TRBD1	CAISDRGRRSSYNEQFF	TGTGCCATCAGTGATAGGGGGCGTAGAAGCTCCTACAATGAGCAGTTCTTC
15	-	TRBV7-2	TRBJ2-7	-	CASSLDMGTRGEQYF	TGTGCCAGCAGCTTAGATATGGGGACCCGCGGGGAGCAGTACTTC
12	many	TRBV6-1	TRBJ2-7	TRBD2	CASRGGAYEQYF	TGTGCCAGCCGGGGGGGAGCCTACGAGCAGTACTTC
14	few	TRBV11-2	TRBJ2-6	TRBD2	CASSSGEGANVLTF	TGTGCCAGCAGTAGCGGGGAGGGGGCCAACGTCCTGACTTTC
14	many	TRBV12-3/TRBV12-4	TRBJ1-1	-	CASSPPLGNTEAFF	TGTGCCAGCAGTCCCCCCCTGGGGAACACTGAAGCTTTCTTT
13	few	TRBV12-3/TRBV12-4	TRBJ1-2	-	CASSLRRDYGYTF	TGTGCCAGCAGTTTGCGAAGGGACTATGGCTACACCTTC
14	-	TRBV7-3	TRBJ1-1	TRBD1	CVSSRQGQDTEAFF	TGTGTCAGCAGCCGACAGGGGCAGGACACTGAAGCTTTCTTT
15	many	TRBV30	TRBJ2-2	TRBD2	CAWSVPGRDTGELFF	TGTGCCTGGAGTGTCCCAGGGAGGGACACCGGGGAGCTGTTTTTT
14	-	TRBV5-1	TRBJ2-7	-	CASSPGTPSYEQYF	TGCGCCAGCAGCCCGGGGACACCATCCTACGAGCAGTACTTC
13	-	TRBV10-2	TRBJ2-3	-	CASSVRLTDTQYF	TGCGCCAGCAGTGTGAGACTCACAGATACGCAGTATTTT
13	-	TRBV19	TRBJ2-1	-	CASSIARYNEQFF	TGTGCCAGTAGTATAGCCCGCTACAATGAGCAGTTCTTC
15	-	TRBV3-1	TRBJ1-2	TRBD1	CASSGPGQGVIGYTF	TGTGCCAGCAGCGGTCCGGGACAGGGGGTCATTGGCTACACCTTC
16	-	TRBV4-3	TRBJ1-2	-	CASSQDFVQGGYGYTF	TGCGCCAGCAGCCAAGATTTTGTCCAGGGAGGCTATGGCTACACCTTC
15	many	TRBV9	TRBJ1-5	-	CASSVSSSGNQPQHF	TGTGCCAGCAGCGTATCCTCATCAGGCAATCAGCCCCAGCATTTT
13	many	TRBV25-1	TRBJ2-1	-	CASSELQGYEQFF	TGTGCCAGCAGTGAACTACAGGGATATGAGCAGTTCTTC
15	medium-sized	TRBV24-1	TRBJ2-3	-	CATSEEETSTDTQYF	TGTGCCACCAGTGAGGAGGAAACTAGCACAGATACGCAGTATTTT
13	-	TRBV5-1	TRBJ2-1	TRBD2	CASSSGLADEQFF	TGCGCCAGCAGCTCGGGACTAGCGGATGAGCAGTTCTTC
16	-	TRBV5-1	TRBJ1-6	-	CASSEGDRAWNSPLHF	TGCGCCAGCAGCGAGGGTGACCGGGCCTGGAATTCACCCCTCCACTTT
16	few	TRBV28	TRBJ2-5	-	CASSSPGTTDRKTQYF	TGTGCCAGCAGTTCTCCCGGGACCACCGACCGGAAGACCCAGTACTTC
13	few	TRBV28	TRBJ1-2	-	CASSFGGWGGYTF	TGTGCCAGCAGTTTTGGGGGCTGGGGTGGCTACACCTTC
16	-	TRBV6-6	TRBJ2-6	-	CASSYSMDSGANVLTF	TGTGCCAGCAGTTACTCGATGGATTCTGGGGCCAACGTCCTGACTTTC
17	once	TRBV2	TRBJ2-7	TRBD2	CASSVGGSGGIPYSTYF	TGTGCCAGCAGTGTTGGCGGGTCCGGGGGGATCCCATACTCTACATATTTC
14	many	TRBV12-3/TRBV12-4	TRBJ1-5	-	CASSFRSGHQPQHF	TGTGCCAGCAGTTTTCGGTCAGGGCATCAGCCCCAGCATTTT
15	few	TRBV12-3/TRBV12-4	TRBJ1-1	-	CASRQSAGLNTEAFF	TGTGCCAGCAGGCAGTCCGCCGGTTTGAACACTGAAGCTTTCTTT
15	few	TRBV11-2	TRBJ1-2	TRBD1	CASSLEPGQGIGYTF	TGTGCCAGCAGCTTAGAACCGGGACAGGGAATTGGCTACACCTTC
13	medium-sized	TRBV15	TRBJ2-7	-	CATSSMQGREQYF	TGTGCCACCAGCAGCATGCAGGGGCGCGAGCAGTACTTC
15	few	TRBV5-4	TRBJ2-3	-	CASTRGRGSTDTQYF	TGTGCCAGCACTAGGGGGCGGGGGAGCACAGATACGCAGTATTTT
15	-	TRBV20-1	TRBJ1-5	-	CSASRGMGSNQPQHF	TGCAGTGCTTCCCGAGGGATGGGTAGCAATCAGCCCCAGCATTTT
14	-	TRBV27	TRBJ2-2	-	CASTRGFNTGELFF	TGTGCCAGCACCCGGGGGTTTAACACCGGGGAGCTGTTTTTT